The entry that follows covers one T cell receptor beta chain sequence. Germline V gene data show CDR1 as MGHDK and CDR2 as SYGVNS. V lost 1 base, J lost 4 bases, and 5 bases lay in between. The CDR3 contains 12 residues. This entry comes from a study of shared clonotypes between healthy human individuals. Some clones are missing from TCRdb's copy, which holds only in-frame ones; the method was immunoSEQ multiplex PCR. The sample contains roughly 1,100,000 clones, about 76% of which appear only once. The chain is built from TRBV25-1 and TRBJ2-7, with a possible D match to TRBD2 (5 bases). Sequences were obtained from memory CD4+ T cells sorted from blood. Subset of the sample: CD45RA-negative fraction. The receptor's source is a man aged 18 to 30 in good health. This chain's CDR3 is CASSEWEYEQYF. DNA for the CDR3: TGTGCCAGCAGTGAATGGGAGTACGAGCAGTACTTC.